This TCR beta chain derives from a study of blood T cell repertoires in COVID-19. As for the study in general: Whether acute or convalescent, the COVID-19 samples came from the United States, Italy and Spain. PBMCs, B-cell-depleted T cells, or T cells provided the cDNA or gDNA that made up the material.

Libraries were prepared by immunoSEQ multiplex PCR; TCRdb keeps only in-frame clonotypes and omits some of them. Of 200,000 to 250,000 clones in the sample, approximately 84% were seen once. The germline CDR1 and CDR2 sequences are KGHSH and LQKENI. The CDR3 totals 15 residues. With 2 bases removed from V and 1 base from J, the gap between germline ends came to 11 bases. The chain links TRBV18 to TRBJ1-1, with D possibly matching TRBD1 (6 bases). This TCR was sampled from an elderly woman with acute or convalescent COVID-19. Sequenced sample: peripheral blood. The CDR3 loop is CASSPNREPNTEAFF. CDR3 bases: TGTGCCAGCTCACCAAACAGGGAGCCGAACACTGAAGCTTTCTTT.